The 8 T cell receptor beta chains reported below all come from one sample, sequenced in a study of blood T cells in healthy people across ages. A second PCR of about 6 to 12 cycles used a sample-barcoded 5' primer and a J-beta primer mix. TCRdb reprocessed the 5' RACE reads with MiXCR, giving one entry per CDR3 protein. The repertoire holds about 1.4 million distinct CDR3 sequences, with approximately 59% as singletons. Sequencing input: blood. These TCRs come from a man younger than 35 in good health.

This clonotype was counted only a few times. The chain recombines TRBV12-3 or TRBV12-4 with TRBJ2-7; no firm D call. Trimming pared 6 bases from V and 1 base from J, leaving 10 bases between. The CDR3 contains 13 residues. The CDR3 spells CASSSRASYEQYF. CDR3 bases: TGTGCCAGCAGCTCTAGGGCTTCCTACGAGCAGTACTTC.

CDR3 in DNA: TGTGCCAGCAGTCCCCGGGGGACAGGCGTGAGCACAGATGTGGAATATTTT. Residues: CASSPRGTGVSTDVEYF. The rearrangement links TRBV12-3 or TRBV12-4 to TRBJ2-3; TRBD1 aligns across 8 bases. The CDR3 covers 17 residues. J lost 15 bases, V lost 5 bases, and 25 bases had no gene match.

J is TRBJ1-5 and V is TRBV4-1; D not certain. Between the trimmed V and J ends, which lost 4 bases and 3 bases, there was a span of 10 bases. Germline V gives CDR1 MGHRA, CDR2 YSYEKL. The CDR3 consists of 14 residues. For the CDR3, the DNA is TGCGCCAGCAGCCTAAGGACGGCCAATCAGCCCCAGCATTTT. Protein sequence: CASSLRTANQPQHF.

The gene calls are TRBV11-2 and TRBJ2-2; 7 bases are shared with TRBD2. Trimming removed 5 bases from V and 1 base from J; junction bases left unmatched: 7. CDR1 SGHAT and CDR2 FQNNGV come from the germline V gene. This CDR3 has 16 amino acids. CDR3: CASSILPGGNTGELFF. CDR3 nucleotides: TGTGCCAGCAGCATCCTACCGGGGGGGAACACCGGGGAGCTGTTTTTT.

The chain uses TRBV27 and TRBJ2-7; D is unresolved. Trimming cost V 2 bases and J 0 bases, with 14 bases left between them. This CDR3 contains 16 residues. Germline loops: CDR1 MNHEY, CDR2 SMNVEV (reference sequence). The CDR3 DNA follows: TGTGCCAGCAGTTTACGGTTCATACAGAGCTCCTACGAGCAGTACTTC. Protein: CASSLRFIQSSYEQYF.

This CDR3 is CSASTSGVRDEQYF. CDR3 sequence (DNA): TGCAGTGCTTCGACTAGCGGGGTCCGGGACGAGCAGTACTTC. V usage is TRBV20-1 and J usage is TRBJ2-5, with TRBD2 matching 11 bases. The DNA end is more similar to TRBJ2-7, so the J call may be wrong. The germline V gene has CDR1 DFQATT and CDR2 SNEGSKA (reference sequence). The CDR3 extends over 14 amino acids.

The chain combines TRBV11-2 with TRBJ2-1; D gene ambiguous. The CDR3 spans 13 residues. Germline CDR1 SGHAT, CDR2 FQNNGV. Trimming stripped 6 bases from V and 12 bases from J, with 18 bases between. Written as DNA, the CDR3 is TGTGCCAGCAGTCAAAACTCTCTGACTGGGCAGTTCTTC. This sequence encodes CASSQNSLTGQFF.

The V and J genes are TRBV15 and TRBJ1-5; the D gene is possibly TRBD1 (6 bases). V lost 0 bases, J lost 7 bases, and 16 bases lay in between. Germline assignment: CDR1 LNHNV and CDR2 YYDKDF (reference sequence). The CDR3 contains 16 residues. CDR3 DNA sequence: TGTGCCACCAGCAGAGATCGCGACCCGAGGGGGCAGCCCCAGCATTTT. Its translation is CATSRDRDPRGQPQHF.